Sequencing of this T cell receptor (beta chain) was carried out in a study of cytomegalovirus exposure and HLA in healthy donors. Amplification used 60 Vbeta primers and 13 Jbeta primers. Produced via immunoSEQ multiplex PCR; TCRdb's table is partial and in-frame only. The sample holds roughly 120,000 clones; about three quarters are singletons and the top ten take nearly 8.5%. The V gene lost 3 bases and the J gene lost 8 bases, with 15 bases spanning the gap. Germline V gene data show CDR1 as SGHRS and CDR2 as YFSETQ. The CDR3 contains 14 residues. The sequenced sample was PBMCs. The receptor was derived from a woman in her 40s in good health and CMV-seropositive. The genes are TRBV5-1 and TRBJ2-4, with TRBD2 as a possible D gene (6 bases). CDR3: CASSWGEEGDIQYF. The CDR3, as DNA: TGCGCCAGCAGCTGGGGGGAGGAAGGCGACATTCAGTACTTC. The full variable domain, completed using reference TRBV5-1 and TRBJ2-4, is KAGVTQTPRYLIKTRGQQVTLSCSPISGHRSVSWYQQTPGQGLQFLFEYFSETQRNKGNFPGRFSGRQFSNSRSEMNVSTLELGDSALYLCASSWGEEGDIQYFGAGTRLSVL.